A selection of T cell receptor beta chains follows, all from one sample in a study of shared clonotypes between healthy human individuals. Libraries were prepared by immunoSEQ multiplex PCR; TCRdb keeps only in-frame clonotypes and omits some of them. The sample includes 1.5 million to 2.5 million clones, roughly 94% seen only once; the top ten take 0.9% to 1.5%. The source material was naive CD8+ T cells sorted from blood. The receptors were sampled from a young man in good health. Each CDR3 is given with its conserved first and last residue. The order of the fields is CDR3 length, D gene, clone size, J gene, V gene, CDR3 DNA, CDR3 protein. D genes are given only for firm matches. Some rows have no size entry. The others give once, few or many, or a class for an expanded clone.

len: 14; d_gene: .; abundance: .; j_gene: TRBJ1-3; v_gene: TRBV29-1; CDR3nt: TGCAGCGTTGTCCTGGACCCCTCTGGAAACACCATATATTTT; CDR3aa: CSVVLDPSGNTIYF
len: 15; d_gene: .; abundance: .; j_gene: TRBJ1-5; v_gene: TRBV7-3; CDR3nt: TGTGCCAGCAGCCCGACAGGATCGAGCAATCAGCCCCAGCATTTT; CDR3aa: CASSPTGSSNQPQHF
len: 12; d_gene: .; abundance: .; j_gene: TRBJ2-3; v_gene: TRBV29-1; CDR3nt: TGCAGCGTTGAAGCGGGGACAGATACGCAGTATTTT; CDR3aa: CSVEAGTDTQYF
len: 15; d_gene: TRBD1; abundance: .; j_gene: TRBJ1-2; v_gene: TRBV30; CDR3nt: TGTGCCTGGAGTATTACAGGGGGTTTATCCTATGGCTACACCTTC; CDR3aa: CAWSITGGLSYGYTF
len: 14; d_gene: .; abundance: .; j_gene: TRBJ1-4; v_gene: TRBV27; CDR3nt: TGTGCCAGCAGTCCCCGGACTTTTAATGAAAAACTGTTTTTT; CDR3aa: CASSPRTFNEKLFF
len: 13; d_gene: .; abundance: .; j_gene: TRBJ1-5; v_gene: TRBV11-2; CDR3nt: TGTGCCAGCAGCGGATATAGCAATCAGCCCCAGCATTTT; CDR3aa: CASSGYSNQPQHF
len: 14; d_gene: .; abundance: .; j_gene: TRBJ2-7; v_gene: TRBV5-8; CDR3nt: TGTGCCAGCAGCTGGGAGACGGGAGCCTACGAGCAGTACTTC; CDR3aa: CASSWETGAYEQYF
len: 15; d_gene: .; abundance: .; j_gene: TRBJ1-1; v_gene: TRBV5-1; CDR3nt: TGCGCCAGCAGCTTGTTAGCAGACGGGATCACTGAAGCTTTCTTT; CDR3aa: CASSLLADGITEAFF
len: 14; d_gene: .; abundance: once; j_gene: TRBJ2-3; v_gene: TRBV18; CDR3nt: TGTGCCAGCTCACCACCAGGTGGCACCGATACGCAGTATTTT; CDR3aa: CASSPPGGTDTQYF
len: 13; d_gene: .; abundance: .; j_gene: TRBJ2-7; v_gene: TRBV11-2; CDR3nt: TGTGCCAGCAGCTTATCGGGGTCCTACGAGCAGTACTTC; CDR3aa: CASSLSGSYEQYF
len: 13; d_gene: .; abundance: once; j_gene: TRBJ2-7; v_gene: TRBV30; CDR3nt: TGTGCCTGGAGGTCCCAGAGCTCCTACGAGCAGTACTTC; CDR3aa: CAWRSQSSYEQYF
len: 15; d_gene: TRBD2; abundance: .; j_gene: TRBJ2-1; v_gene: TRBV5-4; CDR3nt: TGTGCCAGCAGCTTTCTACTAGCGGGAGGGGGTGAGCAGTTCTTC; CDR3aa: CASSFLLAGGGEQFF
len: 14; d_gene: .; abundance: .; j_gene: TRBJ1-5; v_gene: TRBV9; CDR3nt: TGTGCCAGCGGGAGTGGGGGCAGCAATCAGCCCCAGCATTTT; CDR3aa: CASGSGGSNQPQHF
len: 15; d_gene: .; abundance: .; j_gene: TRBJ2-7; v_gene: TRBV5-1; CDR3nt: TGCGCCAGCAGCTGGCGTGGGGAAGTCTCCTACGAGCAGTACTTC; CDR3aa: CASSWRGEVSYEQYF
len: 14; d_gene: .; abundance: .; j_gene: TRBJ2-7; v_gene: TRBV19; CDR3nt: TGTGCCAGTAGTCCCCCAGGGGTAACCTACGAGCAGTACTTC; CDR3aa: CASSPPGVTYEQYF
len: 18; d_gene: TRBD1; abundance: .; j_gene: TRBJ2-7; v_gene: TRBV28; CDR3nt: TGTGCCAGCAGTTTACTAATTGGGGTGACAGGGGTCAACTACGAGCAGTACTTC; CDR3aa: CASSLLIGVTGVNYEQYF
len: 15; d_gene: TRBD1; abundance: once; j_gene: TRBJ2-7; v_gene: TRBV6-6; CDR3nt: TGTGCCAGCAGTTACAACGGGACAGGGGGCTTGGAGCAGTACTTC; CDR3aa: CASSYNGTGGLEQYF
len: 14; d_gene: .; abundance: .; j_gene: TRBJ1-3; v_gene: TRBV27; CDR3nt: TGTGCCAGCAGTTTAGGACAGACTGGAAACACCATATATTTT; CDR3aa: CASSLGQTGNTIYF
len: 14; d_gene: .; abundance: .; j_gene: TRBJ2-7; v_gene: TRBV9; CDR3nt: TGTGCCAGCAGCGGAGACGGTTACAGGGACGAGCAGTACTTC; CDR3aa: CASSGDGYRDEQYF
len: 15; d_gene: TRBD2; abundance: .; j_gene: TRBJ2-7; v_gene: TRBV29-1; CDR3nt: TGCAGCGTTGAAGAGTGGCGGGGGAGCTCCTACGAGCAGTACTTC; CDR3aa: CSVEEWRGSSYEQYF
len: 15; d_gene: .; abundance: .; j_gene: TRBJ2-7; v_gene: TRBV7-9; CDR3nt: TGTGCCAGCAGCTTGGAAGCAAGCAAGGGTGACGAGCAGTACTTC; CDR3aa: CASSLEASKGDEQYF
len: 14; d_gene: TRBD1; abundance: .; j_gene: TRBJ2-7; v_gene: TRBV7-7; CDR3nt: TGTGCTAGCAGTCCAAACAGGGGTTCCGACGAGCAGTACTTC; CDR3aa: CASSPNRGSDEQYF
len: 14; d_gene: TRBD1; abundance: .; j_gene: TRBJ2-7; v_gene: TRBV5-6; CDR3nt: TGTGCCAGCAGCTCCGGGACAGGCCACTACGAGCAGTACTTC; CDR3aa: CASSSGTGHYEQYF
len: 15; d_gene: .; abundance: .; j_gene: TRBJ2-2; v_gene: TRBV4-1; CDR3nt: TGCGCCAGCAGCCAAGCTTGGACACCCACCGGGGAGCTGTTTTTT; CDR3aa: CASSQAWTPTGELFF
len: 13; d_gene: .; abundance: .; j_gene: TRBJ1-4; v_gene: TRBV30; CDR3nt: TGTGCCTGGAGTGGTATCGCCAATGAAAAACTGTTTTTT; CDR3aa: CAWSGIANEKLFF
len: 14; d_gene: .; abundance: .; j_gene: TRBJ1-1; v_gene: TRBV30; CDR3nt: TGTGCCTGGACGGTGGCGGGGGGCAGGACTGAAGCTTTCTTT; CDR3aa: CAWTVAGGRTEAFF
len: 17; d_gene: .; abundance: once; j_gene: TRBJ1-2; v_gene: TRBV9; CDR3nt: TGTGCCAGCAGCGTAGCTTCGGCCGCGTGGGCTAACTATGGCTACACCTTC; CDR3aa: CASSVASAAWANYGYTF
len: 13; d_gene: .; abundance: .; j_gene: TRBJ2-7; v_gene: TRBV11-2; CDR3nt: TGTGCCAGCAGCTTAAACAGGTTCCACGAGCAGTACTTC; CDR3aa: CASSLNRFHEQYF
len: 17; d_gene: .; abundance: .; j_gene: TRBJ2-7; v_gene: TRBV4-1; CDR3nt: TGCGCCAGCAGCCACGGGGGTCAGGGAACTACCACCTACGAGCAGTACTTC; CDR3aa: CASSHGGQGTTTYEQYF
len: 17; d_gene: TRBD1; abundance: .; j_gene: TRBJ1-5; v_gene: TRBV4-3; CDR3nt: TGCGCCAGCAGCCAAGATCTCCCCGGGACAGGGAATCAGCCCCAGCATTTT; CDR3aa: CASSQDLPGTGNQPQHF
len: 14; d_gene: TRBD1; abundance: .; j_gene: TRBJ2-5; v_gene: TRBV7-9; CDR3nt: TGTGCCAGCAGCTCGGGACAGGGGGGAGAGACCCAGTACTTC; CDR3aa: CASSSGQGGETQYF
len: 14; d_gene: .; abundance: .; j_gene: TRBJ1-5; v_gene: TRBV28; CDR3nt: TGTGCCAGCAGTGGGGGCGGGCTCAATCAGCCCCAGCATTTT; CDR3aa: CASSGGGLNQPQHF
len: 13; d_gene: .; abundance: .; j_gene: TRBJ2-7; v_gene: TRBV29-1; CDR3nt: TGCAGCGTTGAAGACCCCCTCTCCTACGAACAGTACTTC; CDR3aa: CSVEDPLSYEQYF
len: 14; d_gene: TRBD2; abundance: .; j_gene: TRBJ2-2; v_gene: TRBV6-1; CDR3nt: TGTGCCAGCACCGGACTAGCGGGGATACGGGAGCTGTTTTTT; CDR3aa: CASTGLAGIRELFF
len: 15; d_gene: .; abundance: .; j_gene: TRBJ1-2; v_gene: TRBV4-3; CDR3nt: TGCGCCAGCAGCCAAGCGGCGGATACTAACTATGGCTACACCTTC; CDR3aa: CASSQAADTNYGYTF
len: 17; d_gene: TRBD1; abundance: .; j_gene: TRBJ1-4; v_gene: TRBV6-4; CDR3nt: TGTGCCAGCAGCCTAAAACCCCGGGACAGGGGTTTTGAAAAACTGTTTTTT; CDR3aa: CASSLKPRDRGFEKLFF
len: 15; d_gene: TRBD2; abundance: .; j_gene: TRBJ2-5; v_gene: TRBV2; CDR3nt: TGTGCCAGCAGTTTCCCAGCGCGGGGGGAAGAGACCCAGTACTTC; CDR3aa: CASSFPARGEETQYF
len: 12; d_gene: .; abundance: .; j_gene: TRBJ2-1; v_gene: TRBV7-9; CDR3nt: TGTGCCAGCTCTCCGAACACCAATGAGCAGTTCTTC; CDR3aa: CASSPNTNEQFF
len: 14; d_gene: .; abundance: .; j_gene: TRBJ1-2; v_gene: TRBV6-6; CDR3nt: TGTGCCAGCAGTTACGGGGTCGGGTCTGATGGCTACACCTTC; CDR3aa: CASSYGVGSDGYTF
len: 16; d_gene: .; abundance: .; j_gene: TRBJ1-5; v_gene: TRBV7-9; CDR3nt: TGTGCCAGCAGCCCGGACGATGACTATAGCAATCAGCCCCAGCATTTT; CDR3aa: CASSPDDDYSNQPQHF
len: 13; d_gene: .; abundance: .; j_gene: TRBJ2-2; v_gene: TRBV5-1; CDR3nt: TGCGCCAGCAGCTTGAGCTTCCCCGGGGAGCTGTTTTTT; CDR3aa: CASSLSFPGELFF